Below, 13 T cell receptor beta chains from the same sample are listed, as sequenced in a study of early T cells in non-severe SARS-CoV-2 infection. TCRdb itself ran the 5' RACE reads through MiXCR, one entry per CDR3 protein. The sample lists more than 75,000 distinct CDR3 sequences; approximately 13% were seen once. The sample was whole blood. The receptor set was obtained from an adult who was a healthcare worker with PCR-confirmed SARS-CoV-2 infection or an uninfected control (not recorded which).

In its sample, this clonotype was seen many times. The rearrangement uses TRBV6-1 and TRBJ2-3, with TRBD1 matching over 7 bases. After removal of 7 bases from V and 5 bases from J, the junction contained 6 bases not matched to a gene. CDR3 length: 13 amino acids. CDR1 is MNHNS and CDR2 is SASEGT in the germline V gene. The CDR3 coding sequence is TGTGCCAGCAAGGGGGCCACGGGAGATACGCAGTATTTT. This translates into CASKGATGDTQYF.

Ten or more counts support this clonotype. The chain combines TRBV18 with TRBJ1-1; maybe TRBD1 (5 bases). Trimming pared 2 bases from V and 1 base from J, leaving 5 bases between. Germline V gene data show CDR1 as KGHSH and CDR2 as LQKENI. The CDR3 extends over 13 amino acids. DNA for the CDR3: TGTGCCAGCTCACCAGGGGGGAACACTGAAGCTTTCTTT. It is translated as CASSPGGNTEAFF.

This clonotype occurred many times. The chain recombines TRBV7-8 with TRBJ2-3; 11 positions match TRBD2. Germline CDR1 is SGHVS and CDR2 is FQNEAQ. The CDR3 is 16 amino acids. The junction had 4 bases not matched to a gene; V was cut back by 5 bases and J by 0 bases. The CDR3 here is CASSPRLAGSTDTQYF. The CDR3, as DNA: TGTGCCAGCAGCCCGCGACTAGCGGGAAGCACAGATACGCAGTATTTT.

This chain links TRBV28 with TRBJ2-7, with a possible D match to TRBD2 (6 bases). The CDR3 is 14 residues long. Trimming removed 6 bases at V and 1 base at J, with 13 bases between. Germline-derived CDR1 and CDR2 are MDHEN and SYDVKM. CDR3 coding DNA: TGTGCCAGCAGCATGCTCGCGGGGTCCTACGAGCAGTACTTC. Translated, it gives CASSMLAGSYEQYF. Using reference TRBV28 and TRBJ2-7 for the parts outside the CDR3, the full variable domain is DVKVTQSSRYLVKRTGEKVFLECVQDMDHENMFWYRQDPGLGLRLIYFSYDVKMKEKGDIPEGYSVSREKKERFSLILESASTNQTSMYLCASSMLAGSYEQYFGPGTRLTVT.

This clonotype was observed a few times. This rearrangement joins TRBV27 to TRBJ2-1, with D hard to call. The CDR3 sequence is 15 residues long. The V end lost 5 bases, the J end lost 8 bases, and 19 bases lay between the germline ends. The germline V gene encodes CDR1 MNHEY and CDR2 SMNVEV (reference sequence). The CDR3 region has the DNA TGTGCCAGCAGTGTTAGGGCCCTCCCGGGCGATGAGCAGTTCTTC. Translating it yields CASSVRALPGDEQFF.

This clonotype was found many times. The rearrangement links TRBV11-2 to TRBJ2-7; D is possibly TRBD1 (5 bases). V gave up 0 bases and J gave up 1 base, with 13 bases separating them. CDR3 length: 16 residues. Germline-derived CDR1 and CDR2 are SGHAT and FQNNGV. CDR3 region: CASSLDWGSGSYEQYF. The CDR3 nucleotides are TGTGCCAGCAGCTTAGATTGGGGCTCCGGGTCCTACGAGCAGTACTTC.

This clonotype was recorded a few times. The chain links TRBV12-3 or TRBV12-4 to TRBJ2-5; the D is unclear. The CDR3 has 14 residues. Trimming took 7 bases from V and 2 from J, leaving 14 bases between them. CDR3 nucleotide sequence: TGTGCCAGCAACCGGGCGGCAGCTCAAGAGACCCAGTACTTC. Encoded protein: CASNRAAAQETQYF.

CDR3 sequence reads: CASSRRGVDGAFF. The CDR3 bases are TGTGCCAGCAGCAGGAGGGGGGTCGATGGAGCTTTCTTT. The chain links TRBV5-6 to TRBJ1-1; D might be TRBD1 (6 bases). CDR1 and CDR2 (germline): SGHDT, YYEEEE. Trimming removed 4 bases at V and 10 bases at J, with 17 bases between. This CDR3 spans 13 amino acids.

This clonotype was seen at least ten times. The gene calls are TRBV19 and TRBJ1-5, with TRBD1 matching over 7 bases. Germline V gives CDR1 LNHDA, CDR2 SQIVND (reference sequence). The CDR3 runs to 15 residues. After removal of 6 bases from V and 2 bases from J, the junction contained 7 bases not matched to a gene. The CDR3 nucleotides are TGTGCCAGTAGGCGTCAGGGGGGAGGCAATCAGCCCCAGCATTTT. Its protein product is CASRRQGGGNQPQHF.

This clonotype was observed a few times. CDR3 sequence reads: CATLPASGDTYEQYF. The CDR3 coding sequence is TGTGCCACCCTCCCGGCAAGCGGGGATACCTACGAGCAGTACTTC. V gene TRBV19 combines with J gene TRBJ2-7; 7 bases line up with TRBD2. After removal of 10 bases from V and 2 bases from J, the junction contained 14 bases not matched to a gene. Germline lookup yields CDR1 LNHDA and CDR2 SQIVND (reference sequence). This CDR3 spans 15 amino acids. Full variable domain (rest looked up from reference TRBV19 and TRBJ2-7): DGGITQSPKYLFRKEGQNVTLSCEQNLNHDAMYWYRQDPGQGLRLIYYSQIVNDFQKGDIAEGYSVSREKKESFPLTVTSAQKNPTAFYLCATLPASGDTYEQYFGPGTRLTVT.

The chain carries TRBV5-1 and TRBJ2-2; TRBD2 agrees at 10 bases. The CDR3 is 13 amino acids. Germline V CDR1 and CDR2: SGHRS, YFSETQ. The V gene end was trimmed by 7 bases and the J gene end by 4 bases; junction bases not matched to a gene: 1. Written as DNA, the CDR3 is TGCGCCAGCGCTAGCGGGGGCACCGGGGAGCTGTTTTTT. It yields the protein CASASGGTGELFF.

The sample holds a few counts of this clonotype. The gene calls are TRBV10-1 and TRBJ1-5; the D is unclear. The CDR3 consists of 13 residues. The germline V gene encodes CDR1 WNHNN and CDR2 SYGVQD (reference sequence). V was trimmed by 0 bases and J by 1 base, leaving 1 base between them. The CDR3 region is CASSESSNQPQHF. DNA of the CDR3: TGCGCCAGCAGTGAGTCGAGCAATCAGCCCCAGCATTTT.

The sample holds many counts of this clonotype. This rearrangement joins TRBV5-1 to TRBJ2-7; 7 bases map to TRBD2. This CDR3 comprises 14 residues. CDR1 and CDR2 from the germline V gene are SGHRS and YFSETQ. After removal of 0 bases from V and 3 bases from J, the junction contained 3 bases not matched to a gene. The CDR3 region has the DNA TGCGCCAGCAGCTTGGTAGCGGGCGGCTACGAGCAGTACTTC. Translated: CASSLVAGGYEQYF.